This TCR beta chain was recorded in a study of cytomegalovirus exposure and HLA in healthy donors. General study findings and limits: Most CMV-associated TCR beta chains appeared HLA-restricted in a later analysis. Earlier analysis yielded a pattern in which most TCR beta V segments were productive about 90% or about 30% of the time.

Per germline, CDR1 SGHAT and CDR2 FQNNGV. This CDR3 is 14 amino acids long. Trimming removed 8 bases at V and 2 bases at J, with 13 bases between. In the PCR, 60 Vbeta and 13 Jbeta primers were used. The table came from immunoSEQ multiplex PCR; TCRdb's copy has only in-frame clones and leaves some out. The table records roughly 130,000 clones, 8.5% of them present only once. Comment on this clone: Its target is unknown.

The clonotype was recovered from a man aged 35 to 55 in good health and CMV-seronegative. The chain is built from TRBV11-2 and TRBJ2-1; TRBD2 might be the D (6 bases). The sequenced sample was PBMCs. CDR3 in amino acids: CASSGGVAYNEQFF. In DNA form, the CDR3 reads TGTGCCAGCTCCGGGGGAGTAGCCTACAATGAGCAGTTCTTC.